This T cell receptor (beta chain) was retrieved from a study of cytomegalovirus exposure and HLA in healthy donors (dated by TCRdb to 2015 to 2018). About the study as a whole: An earlier analysis of several hundred of the donors reported more than 250 Gb of sequence data and roughly 110 million unique TCR beta sequences from 150 million to 200 million T cells. An early release covering about 600 HLA-typed donors comprised about 300 gigabases of sequencing data and tens of millions of unique TCR sequences. Among the 398 genotyped donors, around 81% belonged to the genetic ancestry cluster associated with self-reported Caucasian donors. The study aimed to test whether cataloging public T cell receptors could reveal signatures of past pathogen exposure. The study used immunosequencing to profile the T cell repertoires of several hundred subjects and linked those repertoires to cytomegalovirus serostatus. Besides the first cohort of roughly 700 subjects, a separate validation cohort made up of 95 to 150 different subjects was used. To predict cytomegalovirus infection status, the study brought together high-throughput TCR immunosequencing, statistical association of individual TCRs with disease status, and machine learning. A later analysis re-analyzed previously published TCR beta repertoires from roughly 600 donors and added high-resolution HLA genotyping to study TCR occurrence patterns. The later analysis used no new phenotypic data to find candidate immune exposures, relying instead on TCR beta sequences and their occurrence across donors. An earlier analysis of around 580 of the donors used high-throughput TCR beta sequencing to judge whether each TCR beta V gene segment behaved as functional or pseudogenic. Donor age, sex, ethnicity and CMV serostatus were compiled alongside the repertoire data. Genome-wide SNP genotypes for about 60% of the 666 donors were used in a later genetic analysis, which treated that subset as a discovery cohort. Every repertoire in the discovery cohort had been generated on one and the same sequencing platform. Both class I and class II loci were covered by HLA typing, at four-digit resolution. The number of typed donors differed by locus: about 620-640 for A, B, C, DRB1 and DQB1; approximately 540 for DQA1; over 600 for DPA1; and about 470 for DPB1. Several DR-DQ haplotypes were treated as single units for association and clustering because of strong linkage in the cohort. Among almost 400 genotyped donors of the cohort, an average of about 240,000 unique TCR beta nucleotide sequences were sequenced per donor, about a sixth of them non-productive.

Results the study describes overall, beyond this receptor: Three of the identified cytomegalovirus-associated TCR beta chains were confirmed in vitro to be specific for cytomegalovirus antigens. A later genetic analysis associated a missense DCLRE1C variant with V-gene and J-gene trimming of TCR beta chains, and an independent cohort replicated the association. In a later analysis, HLA-associated TCR beta chains showed more clonal expansion and lower generation probabilities than non-associated chains that were equally common. In an earlier analysis of some 540 of the donors, most TCR beta V segments appeared in productive rearrangements about 90% or about 30% of the time, broadly matching IMGT annotations. The only immune exposure information available for the cohort was CMV serostatus. Because counts were too low, seventeen rarely observed V segments, including chromosome 9 orphons, were excluded from the earlier analysis of several hundred of the donors. Across donors, most TCR sequences were observed very rarely, whereas some public TCRs were present in many individuals. HLA typing was unavailable for some donors at each locus, so association tests used only the typed subset. Linkage disequilibrium might explain the correlated functional status among segregating V segments, but an unknown experimental factor could not be excluded. When HLA alleles, especially DR and DQ, strongly co-occurred, attributing TCR associations to individual alleles was difficult. The cohort was sequenced for TCR beta chains only, and without alpha or paired-chain data the features that could be detected were limited. In a later analysis, about 16,000 TCR beta sequences were associated with specific HLA alleles at a false discovery rate of 0.05. It was suggested by the authors that the approach could potentially be generalized to other disease states and immunological phenotypes. The sequencing pipeline was judged likely to have produced a cluster of highly shared sequence variants as a technical artifact. According to a later analysis, TCR association rates differed among HLA loci, with DRB1 alleles showing the most associated TCRs and HLA-C alleles showing the fewest. Sequencing depth was assumed to be roughly uniform across donors in the presence/absence analyses, though that assumption may not hold. A total of 164 TCR beta chains were listed by the study as associated with cytomegalovirus. In a later genetic analysis, fewer N-insertions in productive TCRs were reported among donors in an Asian-associated ancestry cluster than the 666-donor mean. Because the 87-base-pair reads could not distinguish some IMGT-functional V segments, including TRBV6-2 and TRBV6-3, those segments were excluded. In a later analysis, several top co-occurrence clusters were reported to appear linked to parvovirus B19, influenza, CMV and Epstein-Barr virus. According to a later analysis, most CMV-associated TCR beta chains appeared to be HLA-restricted, and the HLA associations seemed to be driven largely by CMV exposure. Cytomegalovirus status was reported to be diagnosed by the classifier with high specificity and sensitivity in both the original and validation cohorts. A further reported finding was that TCR beta sequences accurately predicted the HLA-A and HLA-B alleles for most subjects in the first cohort.

CDR3 length: 18 amino acids, cysteine to phenylalanine. Only the CDR3 DNA stays, 54 bases, in frame from base 1. Trimming accounts for 0 bases at V and 4 bases at J, while the number of junction bases matched to no gene is 9. Via the germline V gene (reference sequence), CDR1 is LNHNV and CDR2 YYDKDF. The cohort comprised hundreds of healthy bone marrow donors. All cohort members were sampled while nominally healthy, although unrecorded immune exposures were likely present. The donor tested CMV seronegative and was one of the 352 seronegative cohort members. A peripheral blood sample was provided by each donor, and peripheral blood mononuclear cells were used for TCR beta sequencing. The Qiagen DNeasy Blood Extraction Kit was used to extract genomic DNA from the blood cell samples. Libraries were built with the immunoSEQ multiplex PCR assay. The multiplex PCR relied on a mix of 60 forward primers for TCR Vbeta segments and 13 reverse primers for TCR Jbeta segments. Amplification of the CDR3 region of rearranged TCR beta genes was performed with a multiplex PCR assay on genomic DNA. On the Illumina HiSeq System, the amplified TCR beta libraries were sequenced as 87-base-pair reads. The study's processing was this. In a later analysis, around 80 million unique TCR beta chains were counted across the roughly 700 repertoires, and roughly 9.9 million of these chains were shared by at least two donors. To remove PCR and sequencing errors, raw reads were error-corrected and collapsed into unique sequences using a nearest-neighbor algorithm that merged closely related sequences. To assign V, D and J gene segments, CDR3 sequences were aligned to IMGT reference sequences. Each retained sequence needed at least a six-nucleotide match to both a V gene segment and a J gene segment. A rearrangement counted as productive if the CDR3 had no stop codons and remained in frame with V and J, and every other rearrangement counted as non-productive. Following IMGT convention, CDR3 was defined as the stretch from the second conserved V-encoded cysteine up to the conserved J-encoded phenylalanine. The earlier analysis of some 600 of the donors excluded sequences that lacked an unambiguous match to a single V gene segment. An earlier analysis of some 500 of the donors classified V segments as functional when productive rearrangements were above 56.7% and as segregating when the standard deviation between donors was above 5%. A statistical classification framework was built to diagnose cytomegalovirus status from the catalog of TCR beta chain sequences. V and J gene assignment, in a later analysis, came from comparing TCR nucleotide sequences with IMGT/GENE-DB human TR gene sequences. In a later analysis, CDR3 sequences and most-parsimonious VDJ recombination scenarios were assigned using the TCRdist pipeline. A later analysis defined each TCR beta chain by its CDR3 amino acid sequence plus V-gene family, and excluded reads lacking a unique V-gene family. To address suspected cross-contamination and a sequencing artifact, a later analysis removed under 600 highly shared, low-generation-probability nucleotide sequences. In a later analysis, a clonal expansion index for each public chain was calculated from normalized within-repertoire ranks of inferred template counts. Generation probabilities in a later analysis came from a VDJ recombination model fitted to out-of-frame rearrangements, and those results were checked against IGoR. A later analysis scored TCR-TCR, TCR-HLA and TCR-CMV co-occurrence with hypergeometric tests, applying a repertoire-size bias correction to TCR pairs. A later analysis estimated false discovery rates by permuting HLA or CMV assignments 20 times. In a later analysis, co-occurring TCRs were grouped with DBSCAN, and TCRdist sequence similarity was added when clustering was performed within HLA-allele-positive subsets. For co-occurrence clustering, repertoires with fewer than 30,000 or more than 120,000 public chains were excluded, along with about five repertoires with anomalous nucleotide sharing. TCRdb re-hosts the immuneACCESS table, in-frame sequences only. Its copies lack some clones; in the studies checked, an unresolved V gene accounts for under half of them, and the cause for the rest is not known. That table supplies the V and J calls and clone size; D and trimming were determined from the DNA. The table for this sample lists about 130,000 clones; 70% to 80% of them were counted only once. The top ten constitute around 3.6% of the sample.

Comment on this clone: Its antigen is unknown. No base quality information exists; no much larger clone differs at one position.

The TCR comes from a middle-aged man in good health and CMV-seronegative. The sequencing sample was made of PBMCs. The chain links TRBV15 with TRBJ2-2, and 9 junctional nucleotides match TRBD2. The DNA sequence follows: TGTGCCACCAGCAGAGATGCCAGCGGGGGGCCGGGCACCGGGGAGCTGTTTTTT. Its translation is CATSRDASGGPGTGELFF.